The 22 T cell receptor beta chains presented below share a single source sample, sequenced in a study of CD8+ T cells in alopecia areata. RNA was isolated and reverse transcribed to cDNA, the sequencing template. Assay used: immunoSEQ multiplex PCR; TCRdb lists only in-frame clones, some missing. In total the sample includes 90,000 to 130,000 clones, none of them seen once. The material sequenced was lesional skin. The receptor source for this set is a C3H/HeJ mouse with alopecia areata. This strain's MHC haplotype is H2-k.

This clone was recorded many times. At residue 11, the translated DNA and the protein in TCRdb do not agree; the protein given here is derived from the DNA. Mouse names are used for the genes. CDR3 DNA, as far as it was read: TGTGCCTGGAGTCGGACAGTTTCTGGAAATACG. This gives the protein CAWSRTVSGNT. The entire CDR3 sequence reads CAWSRTVSGNTLYF. The chain recombines TRBV31 with TRBJ1-3, with TRBD1 as a possible D gene (6 bases). From the germline J gene comes the end of the CDR3, since the read stops 3 residues before it. Germline CDR1 and CDR2: GKSSPN and SITVG. Trimming removed 1 base at V and 0 bases at J, with 7 bases between. The CDR3 consists of 14 residues.

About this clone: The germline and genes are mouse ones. CDR3: CASSWTGGTERLFF. The CDR3 DNA, read in part, is TGTGCCAGCAGTTGGACAGGGGGCACCGAA. This chain joins TRBV19 and TRBJ1-4, with 11 bases identical to TRBD1. Sequencing ends 4 residues short of the CDR3 end; the germline J gene provides the rest. CDR3 length: 14 amino acids. Looked up from germline, CDR1 is FNHDT and CDR2 is SITEND (reference sequence).

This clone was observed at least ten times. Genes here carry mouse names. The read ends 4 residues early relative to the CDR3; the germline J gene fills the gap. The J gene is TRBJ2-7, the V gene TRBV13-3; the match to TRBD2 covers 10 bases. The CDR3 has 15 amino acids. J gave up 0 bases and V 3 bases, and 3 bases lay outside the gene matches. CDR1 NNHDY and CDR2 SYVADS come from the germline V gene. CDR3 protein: CASSVGLGRSYEQYF. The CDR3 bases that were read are TGTGCCAGCAGTGTGGGACTGGGGCGCTCCTAT.

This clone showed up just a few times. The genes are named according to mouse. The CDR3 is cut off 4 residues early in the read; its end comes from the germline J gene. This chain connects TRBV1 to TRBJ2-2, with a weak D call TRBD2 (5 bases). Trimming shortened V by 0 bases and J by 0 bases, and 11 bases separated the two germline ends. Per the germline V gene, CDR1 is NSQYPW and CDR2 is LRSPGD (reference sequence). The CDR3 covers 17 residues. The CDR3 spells CTCSADVWGANTGQLYF. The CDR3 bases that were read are TGCACCTGCAGTGCAGATGTGTGGGGTGCAAACACCGGG. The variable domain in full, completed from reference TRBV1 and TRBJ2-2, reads VTLLEQNPRWRLVPRGQAVNLRCILKNSQYPWMSWYQQDLQKQLQWLFTLRSPGDKEVKSLPGADYLATRVTDTELRLQVANMSQGRTLYCTCSADVWGANTGQLYFGEGSKLTVL.

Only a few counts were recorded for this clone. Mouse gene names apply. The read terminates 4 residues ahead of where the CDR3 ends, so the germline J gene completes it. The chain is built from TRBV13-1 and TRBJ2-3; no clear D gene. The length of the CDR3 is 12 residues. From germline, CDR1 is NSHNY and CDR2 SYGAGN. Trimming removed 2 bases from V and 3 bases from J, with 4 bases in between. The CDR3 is CASSEQAETLYF. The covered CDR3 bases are TGTGCCAGCAGTGAACAAGCAGAA.

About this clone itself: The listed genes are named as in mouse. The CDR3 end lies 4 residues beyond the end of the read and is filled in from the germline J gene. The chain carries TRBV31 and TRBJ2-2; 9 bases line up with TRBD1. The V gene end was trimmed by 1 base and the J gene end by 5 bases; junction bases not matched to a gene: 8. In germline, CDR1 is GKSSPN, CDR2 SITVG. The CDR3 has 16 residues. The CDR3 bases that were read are TGTGCCTGGAGTCCCGGACAGGGGAAAGGAACCGGG. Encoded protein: CAWSPGQGKGTG. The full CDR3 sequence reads CAWSPGQGKGTGQLYF.

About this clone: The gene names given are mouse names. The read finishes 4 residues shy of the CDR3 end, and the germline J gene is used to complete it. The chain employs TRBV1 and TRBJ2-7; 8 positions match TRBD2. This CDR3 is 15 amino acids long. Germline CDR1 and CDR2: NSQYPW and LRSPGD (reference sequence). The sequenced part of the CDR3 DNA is TGCACCTGCAGTGCAGCAACTGGGGGAAATTAT. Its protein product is CTCSAATGGNY. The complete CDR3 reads CTCSAATGGNYEQYF.

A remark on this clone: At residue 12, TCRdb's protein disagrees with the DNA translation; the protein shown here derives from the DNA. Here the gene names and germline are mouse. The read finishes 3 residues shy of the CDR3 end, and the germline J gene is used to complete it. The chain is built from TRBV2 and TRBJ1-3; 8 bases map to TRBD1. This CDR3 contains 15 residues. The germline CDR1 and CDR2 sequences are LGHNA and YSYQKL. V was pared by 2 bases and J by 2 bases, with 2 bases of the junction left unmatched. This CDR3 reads CASSQQGAAGNTLYF. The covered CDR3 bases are TGTGCCAGCAGCCAACAGGGGGCTGCTGGAAATACG.

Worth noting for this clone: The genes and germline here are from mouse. CDR3 amino acids: CASRSTGNTGQLYF. CDR3 DNA (partial): TGTGCCAGCAGATCTACAGGGAACACCGGG. The chain carries TRBV14 and TRBJ2-2, with TRBD1 as a possible D gene (6 bases). The read falls 4 residues short of the CDR3 end, and the missing part is taken from the germline J gene. The CDR3 covers 14 residues. V was cut by 5 bases and J by 2 bases, with 10 bases left in between. Germline loops: CDR1 SGHDT, CDR2 FRDEAV.

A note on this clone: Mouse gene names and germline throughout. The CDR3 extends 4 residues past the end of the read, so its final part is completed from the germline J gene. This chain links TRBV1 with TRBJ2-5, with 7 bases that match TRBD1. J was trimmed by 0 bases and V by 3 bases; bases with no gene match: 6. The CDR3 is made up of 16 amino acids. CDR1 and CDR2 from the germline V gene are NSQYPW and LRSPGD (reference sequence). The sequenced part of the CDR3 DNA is TGCACCTGCAGTGCGCCACAGGGGCCTAACCAAGAC. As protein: CTCSAPQGPNQD. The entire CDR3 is CTCSAPQGPNQDTQYF.

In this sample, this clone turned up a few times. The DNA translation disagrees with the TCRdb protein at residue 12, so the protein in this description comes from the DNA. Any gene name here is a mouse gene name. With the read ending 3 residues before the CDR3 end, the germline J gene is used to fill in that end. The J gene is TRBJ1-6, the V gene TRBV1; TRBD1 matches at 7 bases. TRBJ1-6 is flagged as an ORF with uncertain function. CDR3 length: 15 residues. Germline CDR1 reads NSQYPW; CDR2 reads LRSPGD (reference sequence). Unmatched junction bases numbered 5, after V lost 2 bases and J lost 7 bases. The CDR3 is CTCSANRGYNSPLYF. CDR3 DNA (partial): TGCACCTGCAGTGCAAACAGGGGTTACAATTCGCCC.

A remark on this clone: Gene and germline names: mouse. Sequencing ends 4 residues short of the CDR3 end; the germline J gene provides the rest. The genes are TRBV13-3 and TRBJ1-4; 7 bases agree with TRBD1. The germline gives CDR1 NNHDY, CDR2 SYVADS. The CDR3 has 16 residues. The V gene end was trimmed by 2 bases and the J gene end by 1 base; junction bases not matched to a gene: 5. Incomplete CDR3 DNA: TGTGCCAGCAGTGACCACGGGACAGCTTCCAACGAA. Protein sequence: CASSDHGTASNE. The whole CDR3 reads CASSDHGTASNERLFF.

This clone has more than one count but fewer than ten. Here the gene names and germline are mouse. The covered CDR3 bases are TGTGCCAGCAGCGAGGGACAGGGACAAGAC. Amino acids: CASSEGQGQD. The CDR3 in its entirety is CASSEGQGQDTQYF. The chain uses TRBV14 and TRBJ2-5; 9 nucleotides align to TRBD1. Read data end 4 residues before the CDR3 end; the end is taken from the germline J gene. Germline CDR1 reads SGHDT; CDR2 reads FRDEAV. V was pared by 5 bases and J by 3 bases, with 4 bases of the junction left unmatched. This CDR3 has 14 residues.

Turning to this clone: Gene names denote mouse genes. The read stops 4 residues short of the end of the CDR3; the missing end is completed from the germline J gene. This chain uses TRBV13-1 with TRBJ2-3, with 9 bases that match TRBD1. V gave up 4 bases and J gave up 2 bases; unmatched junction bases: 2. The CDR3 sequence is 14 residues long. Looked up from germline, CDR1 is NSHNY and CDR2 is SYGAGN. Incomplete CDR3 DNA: TGTGCCAGCAGTAACAGGGGGCTTGCAGAA. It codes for CASSNRGLAE. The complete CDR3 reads CASSNRGLAETLYF.

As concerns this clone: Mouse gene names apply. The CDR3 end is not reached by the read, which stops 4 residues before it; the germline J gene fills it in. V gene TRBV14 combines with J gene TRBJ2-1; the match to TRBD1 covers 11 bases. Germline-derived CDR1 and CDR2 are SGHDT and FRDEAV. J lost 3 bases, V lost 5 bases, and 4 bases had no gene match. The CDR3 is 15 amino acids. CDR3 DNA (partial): TGTGCCAGCAGAACCGGGACAGGGGGCTATGCT. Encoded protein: CASRTGTGGYA. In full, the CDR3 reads CASRTGTGGYAEQFF.

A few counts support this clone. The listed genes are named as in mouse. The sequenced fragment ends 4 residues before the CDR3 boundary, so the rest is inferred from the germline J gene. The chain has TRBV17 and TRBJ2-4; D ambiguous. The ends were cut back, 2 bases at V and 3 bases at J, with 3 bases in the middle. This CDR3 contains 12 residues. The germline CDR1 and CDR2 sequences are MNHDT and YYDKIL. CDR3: CASSRQQNTLYF. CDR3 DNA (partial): TGTGCTAGCAGTAGACAACAAAAC.

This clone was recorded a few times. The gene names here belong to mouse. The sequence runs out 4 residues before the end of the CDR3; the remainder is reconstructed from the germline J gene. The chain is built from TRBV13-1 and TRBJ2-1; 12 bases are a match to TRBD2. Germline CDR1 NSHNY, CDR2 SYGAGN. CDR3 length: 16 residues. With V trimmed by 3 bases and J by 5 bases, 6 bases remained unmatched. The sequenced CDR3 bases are TGTGCCAGCAGTGCCCCCGACTGGGGGGGCAATGCT. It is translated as CASSAPDWGGNA. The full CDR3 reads CASSAPDWGGNAEQFF.

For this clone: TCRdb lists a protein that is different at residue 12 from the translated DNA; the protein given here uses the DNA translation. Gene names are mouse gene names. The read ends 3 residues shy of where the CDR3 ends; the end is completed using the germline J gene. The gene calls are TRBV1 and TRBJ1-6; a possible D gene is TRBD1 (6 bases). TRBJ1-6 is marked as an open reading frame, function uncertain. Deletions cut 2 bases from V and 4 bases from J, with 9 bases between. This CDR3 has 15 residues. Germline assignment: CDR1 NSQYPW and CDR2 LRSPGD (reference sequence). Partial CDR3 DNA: TGCACCTGCAGTGCATCCAGGGGTTATAATTCGCCC. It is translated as CTCSASRGYNSP. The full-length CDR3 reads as CTCSASRGYNSPLYF.

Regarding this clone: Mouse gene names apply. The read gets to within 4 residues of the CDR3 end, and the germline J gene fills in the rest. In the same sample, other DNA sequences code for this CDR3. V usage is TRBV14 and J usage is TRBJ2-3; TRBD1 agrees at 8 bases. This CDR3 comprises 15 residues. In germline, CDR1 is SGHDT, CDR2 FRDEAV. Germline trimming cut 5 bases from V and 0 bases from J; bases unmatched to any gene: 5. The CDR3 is CASSSGGPSAETLYF. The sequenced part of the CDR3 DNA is TGTGCCAGCAGCTCAGGGGGCCCTAGTGCAGAA.

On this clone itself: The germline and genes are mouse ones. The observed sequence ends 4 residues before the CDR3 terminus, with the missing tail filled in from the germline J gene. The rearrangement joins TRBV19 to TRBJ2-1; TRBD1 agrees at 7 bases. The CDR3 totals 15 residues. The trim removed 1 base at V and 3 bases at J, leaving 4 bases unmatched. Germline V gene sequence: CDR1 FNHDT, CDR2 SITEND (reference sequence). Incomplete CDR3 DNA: TGTGCCAGCAGTATACGGGACAGCTTCTATGCT. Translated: CASSIRDSFYA. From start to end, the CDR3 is CASSIRDSFYAEQFF.

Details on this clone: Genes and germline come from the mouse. CDR3 DNA, as far as it was read: TGTGCAAGCAGCTTAGAGGGGACAGATAGTGCAGAA. Its translation: CASSLEGTDSAE. The CDR3, in full, reads CASSLEGTDSAETLYF. This rearrangement joins TRBV16 to TRBJ2-3, with 7 nucleotides matching TRBD1. The read ends 4 residues before the CDR3 terminus; that terminus is restored from the germline J gene. With V trimmed by 0 bases and J by 0 bases, 3 bases remained unmatched. The CDR3 is 16 amino acids. Looked up from germline, CDR1 is SGHSA and CDR2 is FRNQAP.

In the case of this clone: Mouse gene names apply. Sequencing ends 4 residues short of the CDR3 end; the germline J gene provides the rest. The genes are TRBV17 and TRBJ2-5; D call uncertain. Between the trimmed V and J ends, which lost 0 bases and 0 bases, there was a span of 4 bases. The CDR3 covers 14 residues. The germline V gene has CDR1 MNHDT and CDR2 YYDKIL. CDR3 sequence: CASSRDQNQDTQYF. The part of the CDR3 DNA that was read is TGTGCTAGCAGTAGAGATCAGAACCAAGAC. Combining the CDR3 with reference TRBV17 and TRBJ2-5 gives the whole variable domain DTTVKQNPRYKLARVGKPVNLICSQTMNHDTMYWYQKKPNQAPKLLLFYYDKILNREADTFEKFQSSRPNNSFCSLYIGSAGLEYSAMYLCASSRDQNQDTQYFGPGTRLLVL.